The present T cell receptor (beta chain) was sequenced within a study of T-cell reconstitution after alpha-beta-depleted transplantation in children. Study results and limitations: At around two months after transplant, the alpha-beta T cells were reportedly derived from several hundred expanded clones that came from non-depleted graft cells. Surviving recipient cells, namely T cells and thymic progenitors, were the source of high day-60 TCRbeta diversity in some patients.

V was trimmed by 3 bases and J by 3 bases, leaving 12 bases between them. The CDR3 consists of 15 residues. The germline V gene has CDR1 LNHNV and CDR2 YYDKDF (reference sequence). On this clonotype itself: Its target is unknown.

The TCRbeta library incorporated unique molecular identifiers. One entry per CDR3 protein results from TCRdb running MiXCR on the PCR reads. The table lists around 300,000 distinct CDR3 sequences, around 20% of them singletons. The clonotype was recovered from a male patient aged 10 to 17 who had a stem cell transplant for acute lymphoblastic leukemia, so the T cells may come from the graft donor. This chain joins TRBV15 and TRBJ1-5, with no clear D. The source was PBMCs, mostly from graft donor cells, collected 180 days after TCRalphabeta/CD19-depleted stem cell transplant. The CDR3 loop is CATSRGSGPNQPQHF. Written as DNA, the CDR3 is TGTGCCACCAGCAGGGGGTCAGGACCCAATCAGCCCCAGCATTTT.